The 32 T cell receptor beta chains below were found in one sample sequenced in a study of blood T cell repertoires in COVID-19. TCRdb keeps only in-frame clones here, not all; method: immunoSEQ multiplex PCR. The repertoire holds 350,000 or so clones, with about 90% as singletons. Sequenced: PBMCs or T cells enriched from blood (not recorded which). The receptors shown here come from a woman in her twenties or thirties who had been exposed to COVID-19.

The V and J genes are TRBV27 and TRBJ2-7; weak D call: TRBD2 (5 bases). The length of the CDR3 is 13 residues. The V gene lost 4 bases and the J gene lost 12 bases, with 19 bases spanning the gap. CDR1 MNHEY and CDR2 SMNVEV come from the germline V gene (reference sequence). The chain's CDR3 is CASSSKSSASRYF. The CDR3 region has the DNA TGTGCCAGCAGTTCAAAATCTTCGGCTAGCCGGTACTTC.

The V gene is TRBV6-1, the J gene TRBJ2-1; TRBD2 might be the D (7 bases). Trimming removed 3 bases at V and 4 bases at J, with 16 bases between. There are 16 residues in the CDR3. The germline CDR1 and CDR2 sequences are MNHNS and SASEGT. CDR3 coding DNA: TGTGCCAGCAGTGAGGGGGGGCTAGCGGTTTACAATGAGCAGTTCTTC. Protein product: CASSEGGLAVYNEQFF.

The V call is TRBV10-3, the J call TRBJ2-7; possible D gene TRBD2, 5 bases. Germline values: CDR1 ENHRY, CDR2 SYGVKD. Trimming removed 8 bases at V and 3 bases at J, with 8 bases between. The CDR3 is 11 residues long. In DNA, the CDR3 is TGTGCCATCTGGGCGGGCTACGAGCAGTACTTC. Its translation: CAIWAGYEQYF.

The rearrangement uses TRBV30 and TRBJ1-5; D not resolved. Germline CDR1 and CDR2: GTSNPN and SVGIG (reference sequence). Trimming left V 0 bases short and J 7 bases short, with 16 bases between. CDR3 length equals 15 residues. As DNA, the CDR3 is TGTGCCTGGAGTGTCCCCCAACGGGGTCGACAGCCCCAGCATTTT. Protein: CAWSVPQRGRQPQHF.

This sequence joins TRBV5-1 and TRBJ1-2, with D perhaps matching TRBD1 (5 bases). V was pared by 0 bases and J by 8 bases, with 11 bases between. Germline CDR1 and CDR2: SGHRS and YFSETQ. This CDR3 has 13 amino acids. In nucleotides, the CDR3 is TGCGCCAGCAGCTTGGGTGGGGCGAGAGGCTACACCTTC. Its translation is CASSLGGARGYTF.

The CDR3 DNA reads as TGTGCCAGCAGCCAAGCTTCCCTTCCTCGGGCTTTCTTT. This sequence encodes CASSQASLPRAFF. The rearrangement links TRBV3-1 (or the pseudogene TRBV3-2) to TRBJ1-1, with D uncertain. V lost 1 base, J lost 11 bases, and 14 bases lay in between. Per the germline V gene, CDR1 is LGHDT and CDR2 is YNNKEL (reference sequence). The CDR3 sequence is 13 residues long.

This chain links TRBV28 with TRBJ1-2, with 7 bases identical to TRBD1. CDR3 length: 14 amino acids. Germline V gene data show CDR1 as MDHEN and CDR2 as SYDVKM. Trimming at V came to 6 bases and at J to 6 bases, leaving 10 bases not matched to a gene. Here the CDR3 reads CASRIKDRVDGYTF. CDR3 sequence (DNA): TGTGCCAGCAGGATAAAAGACAGGGTGGATGGCTACACCTTC.

Remarks on this clone: One end of the junction is discordant with germline, which a read error may explain. The J gene is TRBJ2-3, the V gene TRBV7-8; 7 nucleotides match TRBD1. The CDR3 runs 17 residues. Germline CDR1 SGHVS, CDR2 FQNEAQ. The CDR3 nucleotides read TGTGCCAGCAGCCTAGCAAGAGGTGGACAGGGCACAGATACGCAGTATTTT. Translation: CASSLARGGQGTDTQYF.

V gene TRBV7-7 combines with J gene TRBJ2-2; a possible D gene is TRBD2 (8 bases). This CDR3 comprises 20 residues. CDR1 is SSHAT and CDR2 is FNYEAQ in the germline V gene (reference sequence). V lost 4 bases and J lost 0, with 24 bases in between. The CDR3: CASSSYNRGTSGANTGELFF. For the CDR3, the DNA is TGTGCCAGCAGCTCGTATAACAGGGGTACTAGCGGAGCGAACACCGGGGAGCTGTTTTTT.

V and J are TRBV2 and TRBJ1-1, with D perhaps TRBD1 (6 bases). Germline V gene lookup returns CDR1 SNHLY and CDR2 FYNNEI. CDR3 length equals 15 residues. V gave up 2 bases and J gave up 4 bases, with 14 bases separating them. In DNA form, the CDR3 reads TGTGCCAGCAGTGAATCATGGGGGCGGAGCACTGAAGCTTTCTTT. Translation gives CASSESWGRSTEAFF.

A few counts support this clone. The chain joins TRBV6-5 to TRBJ2-5, with D tentatively TRBD1 (6 bases). The germline V gene has CDR1 MNHEY and CDR2 SVGAGI. The V gene lost 6 bases and the J gene lost 5 bases, with 10 bases spanning the gap. This CDR3 is built from 12 residues. The CDR3 loop reads CASSPQGETQYF. The CDR3 DNA is TGTGCCAGCAGCCCCCAGGGGGAGACCCAGTACTTC.

The chain employs TRBV5-4 and TRBJ2-7; TRBD2 aligns across 8 bases. J gave up 0 bases and V 0 bases, and 2 bases lay outside the gene matches. The germline gives CDR1 SGHNT, CDR2 YYREEE (reference sequence). This CDR3 is 15 amino acids long. The CDR3 DNA follows: TGTGCCAGCAGCTTGGGTAGCGGGACCTCCTACGAGCAGTACTTC. Translating it yields CASSLGSGTSYEQYF.

This chain joins TRBV6-5 and TRBJ1-1; D is perhaps TRBD1 (6 bases). Between the trimmed V and J ends, which lost 5 bases and 0 bases, there was a span of 13 bases. Per germline, CDR1 MNHEY and CDR2 SVGAGI. The CDR3 is made up of 15 amino acids. CDR3 protein: CASSIGGGMNTEAFF. Written as DNA, the CDR3 is TGTGCCAGCAGTATAGGGGGGGGTATGAACACTGAAGCTTTCTTT.

This chain joins TRBV11-3 and TRBJ1-1; 7 bases map to TRBD1. From germline, CDR1 is SGHNT and CDR2 YENEEA. Germline trimming cut 5 bases from V and 1 base from J; bases unmatched to any gene: 7. The CDR3 has 15 residues. The CDR3 spells CASSRRQGANTEAFF. The DNA for the CDR3 is TGTGCCAGCAGCCGCCGACAGGGAGCGAACACTGAAGCTTTCTTT.

The chain is built from TRBV28 and TRBJ2-1; 9 positions match TRBD2. The CDR3 extends over 19 amino acids. The trim removed 3 bases at V and 3 bases at J, leaving 15 bases unmatched. Germline CDR1 MDHEN, CDR2 SYDVKM. The CDR3 region has the DNA TGTGCCAGCAGTTTTTATCTTTCGCGGGAGGGCCGGAGCTACAATGAGCAGTTCTTC. This codes for CASSFYLSREGRSYNEQFF.

This clone was found many times. J is TRBJ2-7 and V is TRBV18, with 8 bases fitting TRBD2. This CDR3 is built from 13 residues. V lost 8 bases and J lost 3; bases outside the gene matches: 6. Germline CDR1 and CDR2: KGHSH and LQKENI. The CDR3 is CASRWRGDYEQYF. In DNA, the CDR3 is TGTGCCAGCAGATGGCGGGGGGACTACGAGCAGTACTTC. Supplemented by reference TRBV18 and TRBJ2-7, the full variable domain reads NAGVMQNPRHLVRRRGQEARLRCSPMKGHSHVYWYRQLPEEGLKFMVYLQKENIIDESGMPKERFSAEFPKEGPSILRIQQVVRGDSAAYFCASRWRGDYEQYFGPGTRLTVT.

This clone has just one count. The rearrangement uses TRBV19 and TRBJ2-1, with TRBD2 matching 10 bases. J was trimmed by 5 bases and V by 5 bases; bases with no gene match: 6. This CDR3 has 15 residues. CDR1 and CDR2 from the germline V gene are LNHDA and SQIVND (reference sequence). This CDR3 is CASSPILAGNNEQFF. The CDR3 DNA sequence: TGTGCCAGTAGTCCAATACTAGCGGGAAACAATGAGCAGTTCTTC.

The J gene is TRBJ2-7, the V gene TRBV7-8; maybe TRBD1 (6 bases). Germline CDR1 is SGHVS and CDR2 is FQNEAQ. Trimming pared 3 bases from V and 4 bases from J, leaving 13 bases between. This CDR3 region has 14 residues. CDR3: CASSFRDTGYEQYF. Written as DNA, the CDR3 is TGTGCCAGCAGCTTCCGGGACACAGGATACGAGCAGTACTTC.

Here the CDR3 DNA reads TGTGCCAGCAGCTTACAGGAAAAACTGTTTTTT. It yields the protein CASSLQEKLFF. The rearrangement links TRBV7-9 to TRBJ1-4; D is ambiguous. There are 11 residues in the CDR3. V lost 2 bases to trimming and J lost 8 bases, with 3 bases between them. Germline CDR1 is SEHNR and CDR2 is FQNEAQ (reference sequence).

This chain connects TRBV9 to TRBJ2-3; D is undetermined. The CDR3 has 15 residues. With 2 bases removed from V and 2 bases from J, the gap between germline ends came to 12 bases. Germline V gives CDR1 SGDLS, CDR2 YYNGEE. CDR3 in amino acids: CASSVQHSHTDTQYF. The DNA for the CDR3 is TGTGCCAGCAGCGTCCAACACAGCCACACAGATACGCAGTATTTT.

The V and J genes are TRBV12-3 or TRBV12-4 and TRBJ2-7, with unresolved D. V lost 4 bases and J lost 6, with 13 bases in between. This CDR3 is built from 13 residues. The CDR3 loop reads CASSSRSSLEQYF. CDR3 DNA sequence: TGTGCCAGCAGTTCGCGCAGTAGCCTCGAGCAGTACTTC.

This clone was detected only a few times. The V and J genes are TRBV27 and TRBJ1-4; D perhaps matches TRBD1 (6 bases). Trimming took off 5 bases at V and 5 bases at J, with 15 bases between the two ends. Germline lookup yields CDR1 MNHEY and CDR2 SMNVEV (reference sequence). The CDR3 extends over 15 amino acids. In nucleotides, the CDR3 is TGTGCCAGCAGTCCCAGGACAGCGCCCAATGAAAAACTGTTTTTT. Its protein product is CASSPRTAPNEKLFF.

The genes are TRBV10-1 and TRBJ2-7; tentative D call: TRBD1 (5 bases). The CDR3 has 15 amino acids. V was shortened by 2 bases and J by 0 bases, with 11 bases between the two germline ends. CDR1 is WNHNN, CDR2 SYGVQD, per germline (reference sequence). The CDR3 protein is CASSEGGHNSYEQYF. The CDR3 DNA reads as TGCGCCAGCAGTGAGGGCGGACACAACTCCTACGAGCAGTACTTC.

The table lists this clone with a few counts. The chain uses TRBV27 and TRBJ1-1; D is undetermined. V was shortened by 3 bases and J by 2 bases, with 10 bases between the two germline ends. The CDR3 is made up of 14 amino acids. Germline lookup yields CDR1 MNHEY and CDR2 SMNVEV (reference sequence). The CDR3 sequence is CASSFYQANTEAFF. For the CDR3, the DNA is TGTGCCAGCAGTTTCTATCAGGCCAACACTGAAGCTTTCTTT.

CDR3 sequence (DNA): TGTGCCAGTAGTATAGACGGACAGGGACTAGCGGGTTCCTACGAGCAGTACTTC. As protein: CASSIDGQGLAGSYEQYF. The chain employs TRBV19 and TRBJ2-7, with 12 bases that match TRBD2. In germline, CDR1 is LNHDA, CDR2 SQIVND (reference sequence). This CDR3 spans 18 amino acids. Trimming took 0 bases from V and 1 from J; bases not matched to a gene: 7.

The chain is built from TRBV6-5 and TRBJ1-3; possibly TRBD1 for D (5 bases). This CDR3 has 13 residues. With 8 bases removed from V and 6 bases from J, the gap between germline ends came to 14 bases. In germline, CDR1 is MNHEY, CDR2 SVGAGI. The CDR3 protein is CASLRQLENTIYF. As DNA, the CDR3 is TGTGCCAGCCTCCGACAGCTCGAAAACACCATATATTTT.

This chain links TRBV7-6 with TRBJ1-2; 7 positions agree with TRBD1. The CDR3 is made up of 13 amino acids. Germline values: CDR1 SGHVS, CDR2 FNYEAQ. V trimming: 5 bases; J trimming: 6 bases; junction bases outside the gene matches: 6. The CDR3 DNA is TGTGCCAGCAGCCCCTTAACAGGGGATGGCTACACCTTC. Its protein product is CASSPLTGDGYTF.

As to this clone: The junction differs from germline at one of its ends, possibly a read error. The chain carries TRBV28 and TRBJ2-5, with D tentatively TRBD1 (6 bases). Per germline, CDR1 MDHEN and CDR2 SYDVKM. The CDR3 is made up of 10 amino acids. Written as DNA, the CDR3 is TGTGCCAGCAGTTTCCGGGACACCCACTTC. This gives the protein CASSFRDTHF.

The V gene is TRBV28, the J gene TRBJ1-4; possibly TRBD1 for D (6 bases). Germline V CDR1 and CDR2: MDHEN, SYDVKM. Trimming removed 5 bases at V and 0 bases at J, with 13 bases between. The CDR3 covers 16 residues. CDR3 nucleotide sequence: TGTGCCAGCAGTGTGGACAGCGTCGCAACTAATGAAAAACTGTTTTTT. Amino acids: CASSVDSVATNEKLFF. The full variable domain, completed using reference TRBV28 and TRBJ1-4, is DVKVTQSSRYLVKRTGEKVFLECVQDMDHENMFWYRQDPGLGLRLIYFSYDVKMKEKGDIPEGYSVSREKKERFSLILESASTNQTSMYLCASSVDSVATNEKLFFGSGTQLSVL.

V usage is TRBV5-1 and J usage is TRBJ2-2; 9 nucleotides line up with TRBD2. Per germline, CDR1 SGHRS and CDR2 YFSETQ. The CDR3 loop spans 14 amino acids. V shed 4 bases, J shed 3 bases, and the junction held 1 base outside the gene matches. The CDR3 is CASSRLADTGELFF. CDR3 bases: TGCGCCAGCAGCAGACTAGCGGACACCGGGGAGCTGTTTTTT.

The rearrangement joins TRBV3-1 (or the pseudogene TRBV3-2) to TRBJ1-1, with TRBD1 matching 8 bases. Per germline, CDR1 LGHDT and CDR2 YNNKEL (reference sequence). V was pared by 4 bases and J by 5 bases, with 6 bases of the junction left unmatched. The CDR3 spans 14 residues. The CDR3 spells CASSRTGGRTEAFF. In DNA, the CDR3 is TGTGCCAGCAGCCGTACAGGGGGTCGGACTGAAGCTTTCTTT.

The chain joins TRBV7-3 to TRBJ2-5, with D perhaps TRBD2 (5 bases). The CDR3 runs 13 residues. From germline, CDR1 is SGHTA and CDR2 FQGTGA. Deletions cut 5 bases from V and 4 bases from J, with 11 bases between. CDR3 amino acids: CASSHGISETQYF. The CDR3 DNA reads as TGTGCCAGCAGCCACGGGATCTCAGAGACCCAGTACTTC.